A single sample is the source of the 32 T cell receptor beta chains below, sequenced in a study of control samples from healthy donors and cancer patients. Only in-frame clones appear in the TCRdb table, and some are missing; sequencing was by immunoSEQ multiplex PCR. The sample holds some 94,000 clones, roughly nine tenths seen once. Sequencing was carried out using PBMCs. The receptor set was obtained from a woman aged 45-59 years with colorectal cancer.

The chain is built from TRBV2 and TRBJ2-7, with a tentative D call TRBD2 (5 bases). Germline values: CDR1 SNHLY, CDR2 FYNNEI. CDR3 length equals 11 residues. Trimming cost V 10 bases and J 3 bases, with 10 bases left between them. The CDR3 DNA reads as TGTGCCACCGAAGACTACTACGAGCAGTACGTC. Protein sequence: CATEDYYEQYV.

This clone was counted only a few times. The identical CDR3 is also encoded by other nucleotide sequences in the sample. This chain connects TRBV24-1 to TRBJ1-2; no definite D call. Trimming took 4 bases from V and 5 from J, leaving 4 bases between them. Germline CDR1 reads KGHDR; CDR2 reads SFDVKD. This CDR3 region has 11 residues. CDR3 DNA: TGTGCCACCAGTGACCGATATGGCTACACCTTC. Amino acids: CATSDRYGYTF.

This chain connects TRBV2 to TRBJ1-1; no clear D. Germline CDR1 reads SNHLY; CDR2 reads FYNNEI. This CDR3 comprises 12 residues. V gave up 6 bases and J gave up 5 bases, with 10 bases separating them. The CDR3 loop is CASRRELTEAFF. The CDR3 DNA is TGTGCCAGCAGGCGGGAGTTGACTGAAGCTTTCTTT.

The chain links TRBV15 to TRBJ2-3; D remains ambiguous. CDR1 and CDR2 from the germline V gene are LNHNV and YYDKDF (reference sequence). CDR3 size: 12 residues. V was trimmed by 0 bases and J by 6 bases, leaving 4 bases between them. CDR3 DNA: TGTGCCACCAGCAGAGATGCGGATACGCAGTATTTT. Translated: CATSRDADTQYF.

J is TRBJ2-7 and V is TRBV30, with D possibly TRBD2 on 7 matching bases. V lost 0 bases and J lost 7, with 13 bases in between. Germline V gene sequence: CDR1 GTSNPN, CDR2 SVGIG (reference sequence). The CDR3 extends over 13 amino acids. CDR3 sequence reads: CAWSVGGALEQYV. The CDR3 DNA follows: TGTGCCTGGAGTGTGGGGGGGGCATTAGAGCAGTACGTC.

The V gene is TRBV2, the J gene TRBJ1-1, with a possible D match to TRBD1 (6 bases). The V gene lost 0 bases and the J gene lost 10 bases, with 15 bases spanning the gap. The CDR3 extends over 14 amino acids. Germline CDR1 and CDR2: SNHLY and FYNNEI. In nucleotides, the CDR3 is TGTGCCAGCAGTGAAGCGCTAGGGGGAGGGGGAGCTTTCTTT. As protein: CASSEALGGGGAFF.

The CDR3 nucleotides are TGTGCCTGGAGTGTACGGGGTTTGAGCTCCTACAATGAGCAGTTCTTC. This encodes CAWSVRGLSSYNEQFF. This sequence joins TRBV30 and TRBJ2-1; maybe TRBD2 (5 bases). CDR3 size: 16 residues. Germline CDR1 and CDR2: GTSNPN and SVGIG (reference sequence). V was trimmed by 0 bases and J by 0 bases, leaving 12 bases between them.

The chain is built from TRBV4-3 and TRBJ1-3; D perhaps matches TRBD1 (5 bases). The length of the CDR3 is 15 residues. CDR1 is LGHNA and CDR2 is YSLEER in the germline V gene. The V gene lost 0 bases and the J gene lost 2 bases, with 8 bases spanning the gap. CDR3 residues: CASSQDGGAGNTIYF. The CDR3 nucleotides read TGCGCCAGCAGCCAAGATGGAGGGGCTGGAAACACCATATATTTT.

V and J are TRBV27 and TRBJ2-7; D uncertain. Germline CDR1 is MNHEY and CDR2 is SMNVEV (reference sequence). This CDR3 is 12 amino acids long. CDR3 nucleotide sequence: TGTCCTCGCGGTCGTAATCCCTACGAGCAGTACGTC. It specifies CPRGRNPYEQYV.

This clone was seen just once. The DNA of the CDR3 is TGTGCCAGTCGTAAACAGGGTGAAGAGACCCAGTACTTC. Protein product: CASRKQGEETQYF. The V gene is TRBV19, the J gene TRBJ2-5; D might be TRBD1 (6 bases). This CDR3 contains 13 residues. The V end lost 8 bases, the J end lost 3 bases, and 13 bases lay between the germline ends. Germline assignment: CDR1 LNHDA and CDR2 SQIVND (reference sequence).

V usage is TRBV5-1 and J usage is TRBJ1-5; possibly TRBD1 for D (6 bases). Germline assignment: CDR1 SGHRS and CDR2 YFSETQ. This CDR3 spans 15 amino acids. V gave up 0 bases and J gave up 6 bases, with 13 bases separating them. The CDR3 loop is CASSLGGGEGQPQHF. The CDR3 DNA reads TGCGCCAGCAGCTTGGGTGGGGGCGAGGGTCAGCCCCAGCATTTT.

The V call is TRBV27, the J call TRBJ1-5; a weak D match, TRBD1 (5 bases). V lost 3 bases to trimming and J lost 2 bases, with 14 bases between them. Germline-derived CDR1 and CDR2 are MNHEY and SMNVEV (reference sequence). The CDR3 is made up of 16 amino acids. CDR3 sequence: CASSFWGSRGNQPQHF. The CDR3 DNA is TGTGCCAGCAGTTTTTGGGGCTCCCGGGGCAATCAGCCCCAGCATTTT.

This chain links TRBV30 with TRBJ1-5, with D maybe TRBD1 (5 bases). Germline V CDR1 and CDR2: GTSNPN, SVGIG (reference sequence). The CDR3 covers 13 residues. Trimming took 6 bases from V and 4 from J, leaving 13 bases between them. Written as DNA, the CDR3 is TGTGCCTGTCAAAGGGGAGGAAATCAGCCCCAGCATTTT. Encoded protein: CACQRGGNQPQHF.

This chain joins TRBV3-1 (or the pseudogene TRBV3-2) and TRBJ1-2; D gene ambiguous. This CDR3 comprises 13 residues. Trimming took 1 base from V and 6 from J, leaving 9 bases between them. The germline gives CDR1 LGHDT, CDR2 YNNKEL (reference sequence). In DNA, the CDR3 is TGTGCCAGCAGCCAAGTAGAGGGAAATGGCTACACCTTC. Protein sequence: CASSQVEGNGYTF.

In its sample, this clone was seen once. V is TRBV25-1 and J is TRBJ2-7; D unclear. Looked up from germline, CDR1 is MGHDK and CDR2 is SYGVNS. There are 13 residues in the CDR3. V lost 6 bases, J lost 3 bases, and 12 bases lay in between. CDR3 loop: CASSPGSSYEQYV. The DNA for the CDR3 is TGTGCCAGCAGCCCAGGTTCCAGCTACGAGCAGTACGTC.

V and J are TRBV28 and TRBJ1-2; 8 bases line up with TRBD1. This CDR3 spans 16 amino acids. V shed 6 bases, J shed 6 bases, and the junction held 15 bases outside the gene matches. Germline loops: CDR1 MDHEN, CDR2 SYDVKM. CDR3 region: CASSSGQAPTRDGYTF. CDR3 coding DNA: TGTGCCAGCAGCTCGGGACAGGCACCGACTCGAGATGGCTACACCTTC.

This clone has more than one count but fewer than ten. Here the CDR3 reads CASSEGQPSSYEQYV. CDR3 sequence (DNA): TGTGCCAGCAGTGAGGGACAGCCAAGCTCCTACGAGCAGTACGTC. The chain employs TRBV6-1 and TRBJ2-7, with 7 nucleotides matching TRBD1. The V and J ends lost 3 bases and 0 bases, in that order; junction bases with no gene match: 5. The CDR3 is made up of 15 amino acids. CDR1 is MNHNS, CDR2 SASEGT, per germline.

The gene calls are TRBV5-1 and TRBJ2-2, with 8 nucleotides matching TRBD2. Germline V gene sequence: CDR1 SGHRS, CDR2 YFSETQ. With 3 bases clipped from V and 4 bases from J, the junction kept 5 bases outside the gene matches. The CDR3 covers 15 residues. CDR3 sequence: CASSYSGGFTGELFF. CDR3 nucleotide sequence: TGCGCCAGCAGCTACTCGGGGGGGTTCACCGGGGAGCTGTTTTTT.

The V call is TRBV10-3, the J call TRBJ2-1; 10 nucleotides line up with TRBD2. Germline V lookup: CDR1 ENHRY, CDR2 SYGVKD. Trimming removed 4 bases from V and 11 bases from J; junction bases left unmatched: 8. The CDR3 spans 14 residues. CDR3: CAISAPGLASKQFF. The CDR3 DNA follows: TGTGCCATCAGTGCCCCGGGACTAGCGAGTAAGCAGTTCTTC.

The rearrangement joins TRBV27 to TRBJ2-6, with a weak D call TRBD1 (5 bases). Germline V gives CDR1 MNHEY, CDR2 SMNVEV (reference sequence). The CDR3 consists of 15 residues. Trimming removed 3 bases at V and 3 bases at J, with 9 bases between. CDR3 nucleotides: TGTGCCAGCAGTTTCCAGGGAAATGGGGCCAACGTCCTGACTTTC. This encodes CASSFQGNGANVLTF.

V usage is TRBV4-1 and J usage is TRBJ2-3, with D perhaps TRBD2 (7 bases). Trimming stripped 1 base from V and 1 base from J, with 9 bases between. This CDR3 contains 15 residues. Germline assignment: CDR1 MGHRA and CDR2 YSYEKL. The CDR3 region is CASSQAGGGTDTQYF. The CDR3, as DNA: TGCGCCAGCAGCCAAGCGGGGGGCGGCACAGATACGCAGTATTTT.

The chain combines TRBV6-2 or TRBV6-3 with TRBJ2-1; 13 positions match TRBD2. The CDR3 has 16 residues. Germline V gene sequence: CDR1 MNHEY, CDR2 SVGEGT. Trimming removed 5 bases from V and 8 bases from J; junction bases left unmatched: 9. CDR3 coding DNA: TGTGCCAGCAGTCTTCAACTAGCGGGGGGGATTTATGAGCAGTTCTTC. Translating it yields CASSLQLAGGIYEQFF.

The chain combines TRBV5-6 with TRBJ2-7, with a possible D match to TRBD1 (5 bases). The CDR3 extends over 13 amino acids. V was pared by 1 base and J by 2 bases, with 7 bases between. Germline V gene data show CDR1 as SGHDT and CDR2 as YYEEEE. In nucleotides, the CDR3 is TGTGCCAGCAGCTTGACAGGTACCTACGAGCAGTACGTC. Its translation is CASSLTGTYEQYV.

J is TRBJ1-2 and V is TRBV3-1 (or the pseudogene TRBV3-2); D unresolved. V dropped 1 base and J dropped 5 bases, with 8 bases sitting between them. The CDR3 has 13 amino acids. The germline CDR1 and CDR2 sequences are LGHDT and YNNKEL (reference sequence). The DNA for the CDR3 is TGTGCCAGCAGCCAAGGCAGCCTATATGGCTACACCTTC. Encoded protein: CASSQGSLYGYTF.

CDR3 protein: CASSFLSASTDTQYF. CDR3 sequence (DNA): TGTGCCAGCAGCTTTCTCTCTGCTAGCACAGATACGCAGTATTTT. The V and J genes are TRBV5-6 and TRBJ2-3; no clear D gene. The CDR3 is made up of 15 amino acids. Germline V lookup: CDR1 SGHDT, CDR2 YYEEEE. V lost 2 bases to trimming and J lost 0 bases, with 10 bases between them.

The chain couples TRBV28 to TRBJ2-3; perhaps TRBD2 as D (7 bases). Germline V lookup: CDR1 MDHEN, CDR2 SYDVKM. The V and J ends lost 9 bases and 4 bases respectively, with 17 bases between them. The CDR3 covers 14 residues. CDR3 in amino acids: CASSEGGPSDTQYF. The CDR3 coding sequence is TGTGCCAGTAGTGAGGGGGGGCCGTCAGATACGCAGTATTTT.

The rearrangement uses TRBV5-1 and TRBJ1-1; 7 bases are shared with TRBD1. This CDR3 is built from 18 residues. Trimming removed 5 bases from V and 1 base from J; junction bases left unmatched: 17. Germline lookup yields CDR1 SGHRS and CDR2 YFSETQ. The chain's CDR3 is CASRPGQVAFKGNTEAFF. In DNA, the CDR3 is TGCGCCAGCAGACCAGGACAGGTTGCCTTCAAAGGGAACACTGAAGCTTTCTTT.

This clone was found once. The chain couples TRBV4-3 to TRBJ1-1; 7 nucleotides align to TRBD1. Germline V lookup: CDR1 LGHNA, CDR2 YSLEER. The CDR3 has 16 amino acids. V dropped 4 bases and J dropped 0; count of bases not matched to a gene: 8. The CDR3 bases are TGCGCCAGCAGCCTGACCAGGGGGATGATGAACACTGAAGCTTTCTTT. This sequence encodes CASSLTRGMMNTEAFF.

The chain carries TRBV7-5 and TRBJ1-2. TRBV7-5 is termed a pseudogene. The CDR3 has 15 residues. The CDR3: CARSLAPIGRYGYTF. The CDR3 DNA reads as TGTGCCAGAAGCTTAGCGCCGATCGGACGGTATGGCTACACCTTC.

This chain uses TRBV7-9 with TRBJ1-2, with D tentatively TRBD1 (5 bases). The CDR3 spans 16 residues. V lost 3 bases and J lost 0, with 14 bases in between. Germline V gene data show CDR1 as SEHNR and CDR2 as FQNEAQ (reference sequence). As DNA, the CDR3 is TGTGCCAGCAGCTTCTTCCCCGACAGCCCTAACTATGGCTACACCTTC. This codes for CASSFFPDSPNYGYTF.

The chain has TRBV7-2 and TRBJ1-1, with 8 bases that match TRBD1. Germline CDR1 reads SGHTA; CDR2 reads FQGNSA. The CDR3 is made up of 14 amino acids. Trimming removed 9 bases from V and 3 bases from J; junction bases left unmatched: 9. The CDR3 region has the DNA TGTGCCAGTGTGGCCGACAGGGGATACACTGAAGCTTTCTTT. Protein product: CASVADRGYTEAFF.

This rearrangement joins TRBV18 to TRBJ1-4; TRBD1 is a possible D gene (5 bases). The V end lost 6 bases, the J end lost 6 bases, and 14 bases lay between the germline ends. Germline V gene lookup returns CDR1 KGHSH and CDR2 LQKENI. This CDR3 is built from 14 residues. The CDR3 is CASSFRLTDEKLFF. The CDR3 coding sequence is TGTGCCAGCTCTTTTAGACTGACAGATGAAAAACTGTTTTTT.